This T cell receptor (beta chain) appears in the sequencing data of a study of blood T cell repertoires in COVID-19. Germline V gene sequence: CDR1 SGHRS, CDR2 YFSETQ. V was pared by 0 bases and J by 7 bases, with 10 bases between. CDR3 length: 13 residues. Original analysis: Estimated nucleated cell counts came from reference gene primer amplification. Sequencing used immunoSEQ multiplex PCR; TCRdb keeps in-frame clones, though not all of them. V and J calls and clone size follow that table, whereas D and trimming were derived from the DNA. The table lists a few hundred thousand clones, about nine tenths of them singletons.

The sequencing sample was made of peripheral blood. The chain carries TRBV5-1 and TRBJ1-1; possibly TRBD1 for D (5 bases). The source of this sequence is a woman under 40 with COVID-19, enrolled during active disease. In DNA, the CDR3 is TGCGCCAGCAGCTTGGCGCAGGGCGGTGAAGCTTTCTTT. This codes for CASSLAQGGEAFF.